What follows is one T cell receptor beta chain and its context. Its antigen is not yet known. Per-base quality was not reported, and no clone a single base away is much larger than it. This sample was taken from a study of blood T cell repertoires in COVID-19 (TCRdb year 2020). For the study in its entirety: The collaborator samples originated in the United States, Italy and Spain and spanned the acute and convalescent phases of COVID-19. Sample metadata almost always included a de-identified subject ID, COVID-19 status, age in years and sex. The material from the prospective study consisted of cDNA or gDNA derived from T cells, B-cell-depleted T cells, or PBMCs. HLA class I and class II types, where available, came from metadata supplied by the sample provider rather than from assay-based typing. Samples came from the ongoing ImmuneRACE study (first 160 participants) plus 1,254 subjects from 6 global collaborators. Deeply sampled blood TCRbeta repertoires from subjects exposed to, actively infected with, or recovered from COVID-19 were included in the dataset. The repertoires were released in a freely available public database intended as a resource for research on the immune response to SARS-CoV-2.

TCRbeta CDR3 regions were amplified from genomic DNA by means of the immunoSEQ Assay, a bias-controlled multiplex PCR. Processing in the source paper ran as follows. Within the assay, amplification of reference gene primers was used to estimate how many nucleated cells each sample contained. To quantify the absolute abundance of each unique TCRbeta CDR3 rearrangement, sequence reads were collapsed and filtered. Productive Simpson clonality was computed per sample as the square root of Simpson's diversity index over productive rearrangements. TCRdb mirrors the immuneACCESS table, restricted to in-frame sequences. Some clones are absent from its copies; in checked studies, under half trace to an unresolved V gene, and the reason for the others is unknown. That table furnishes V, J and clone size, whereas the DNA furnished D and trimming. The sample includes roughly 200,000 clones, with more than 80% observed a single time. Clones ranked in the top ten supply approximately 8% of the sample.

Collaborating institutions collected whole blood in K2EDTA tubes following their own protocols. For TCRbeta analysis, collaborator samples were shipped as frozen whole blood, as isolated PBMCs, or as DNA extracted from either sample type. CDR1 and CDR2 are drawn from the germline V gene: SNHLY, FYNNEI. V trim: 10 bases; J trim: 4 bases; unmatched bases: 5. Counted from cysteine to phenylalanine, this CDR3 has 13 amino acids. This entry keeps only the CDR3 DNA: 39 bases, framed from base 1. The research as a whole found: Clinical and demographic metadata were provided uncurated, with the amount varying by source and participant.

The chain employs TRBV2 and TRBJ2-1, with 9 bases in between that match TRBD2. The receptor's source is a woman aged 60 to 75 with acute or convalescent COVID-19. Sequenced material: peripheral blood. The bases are TGTGCCACCGGGACTAGCCGATACAATGAGCAGTTCTTC. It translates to CATGTSRYNEQFF.